This T cell receptor beta chain was captured by sequencing in a study of radiotherapy plus CTLA-4 blockade in lung cancer. This clone was recorded once. V lost 6 bases and J 6 bases, leaving 23 bases between the germline ends. Germline CDR1 LNHDA, CDR2 SQIVND (reference sequence). This CDR3 spans 16 amino acids. Clones were read by immunoSEQ multiplex PCR, and TCRdb kept only the in-frame ones, dropping some. The sample yields approximately 60,000 clones, 77% seen once. The source material was peripheral blood, sampled from a patient treated with radiotherapy plus ipilimumab. The source of this sequence is a human donor with non-small cell lung cancer who had a complete response to radiotherapy plus ipilimumab. The chain joins TRBV19 to TRBJ2-5; maybe TRBD1 (6 bases). CDR3 in amino acids: CASSTYREWGVQTQYF. CDR3 nucleotide sequence: TGTGCCAGTAGCACCTACAGGGAATGGGGTGTGCAGACCCAGTACTTC.